This entry lists 6 T cell receptor beta chains sequenced from one sample in a study of blood T cells in healthy people across ages. Alongside a J-beta primer mix, a sample-barcoded 5' primer served in a second PCR lasting about 6 to 12 cycles. TCRdb used MiXCR to reprocess the 5' RACE reads, holding one entry per CDR3 protein. The sample has roughly 1,300,000 distinct CDR3 sequences, approximately 60% seen once. Sequenced material: blood. The receptors were gathered from a man between 18 and 35 years old in good health.

The V call is TRBV3-1, the J call TRBJ2-1; 10 bases line up with TRBD1. The J segment lost 6 bases and the V segment lost 3 bases, leaving 11 bases of the junction unmatched. CDR1 is LGHDT, CDR2 YNNKEL, per germline (reference sequence). There are 17 residues in the CDR3. The CDR3 reads CASSHKNDRGRVNEQFF. The CDR3 nucleotides are TGTGCCAGCAGCCACAAGAACGACAGGGGGCGAGTCAATGAGCAGTTCTTC.

This clonotype occurred once. The CDR3 DNA reads as TGTGCCAGCAGAGACCGAACCGGGACAGGGCCAGATACGCAGTATTTT. It encodes CASRDRTGTGPDTQYF. The chain carries TRBV27 and TRBJ2-3; 9 bases map to TRBD1. Trimming at V came to 6 bases and at J to 4 bases, leaving 11 bases not matched to a gene. This CDR3 is 16 amino acids long. Germline-derived CDR1 and CDR2 are MNHEY and SMNVEV (reference sequence).

The sample holds many counts of this clonotype. Written as DNA, the CDR3 is TGTGCCAGCCGCCACGAGTATGTGGATGGCTACACCTTC. It encodes CASRHEYVDGYTF. The rearrangement joins TRBV27 to TRBJ1-2; no firm D call. This CDR3 has 13 amino acids. Germline V gene data show CDR1 as MNHEY and CDR2 as SMNVEV (reference sequence). V was clipped by 8 bases and J by 6 bases, with 16 bases between them.

The rearrangement joins TRBV11-2 to TRBJ2-7; unclear D gene. This CDR3 is built from 12 residues. Germline V gives CDR1 SGHAT, CDR2 FQNNGV. The germline V and J ends were trimmed by 1 base and 7 bases, with 8 bases remaining between them. The CDR3: CASSLAQEEQYF. CDR3 nucleotide sequence: TGTGCCAGCAGCTTAGCCCAGGAAGAGCAGTACTTC. Filled out from reference TRBV11-2 and TRBJ2-7, the complete variable domain reads EAGVAQSPRYKIIEKRQSVAFWCNPISGHATLYWYQQILGQGPKLLIQFQNNGVVDDSQLPKDRFSAERLKGVDSTLKIQPAKLEDSAVYLCASSLAQEEQYFGPGTRLTVT.

This chain uses TRBV5-5 with TRBJ2-1; TRBD2 agrees at 13 bases. The CDR3 totals 19 residues. Looked up from germline, CDR1 is SGHKS and CDR2 is YYEKEE (reference sequence). Trimming removed 3 bases from V and 0 bases from J; junction bases left unmatched: 9. The CDR3: CASSSRGLAGTSSYNEQFF. DNA for the CDR3: TGTGCCAGCAGCTCGAGGGGACTAGCGGGGACCAGCTCCTACAATGAGCAGTTCTTC.

This clonotype was observed a handful of times. The chain carries TRBV28 and TRBJ2-1; D call uncertain. V was shortened by 5 bases and J by 8 bases, with 7 bases between the two germline ends. The CDR3 is made up of 11 amino acids. Germline CDR1 MDHEN, CDR2 SYDVKM. CDR3 protein: CASSPEHEQFF. CDR3 coding DNA: TGTGCCAGCAGTCCCGAACATGAGCAGTTCTTC. The full variable domain, with the rest looked up from reference TRBV28 and TRBJ2-1, is DVKVTQSSRYLVKRTGEKVFLECVQDMDHENMFWYRQDPGLGLRLIYFSYDVKMKEKGDIPEGYSVSREKKERFSLILESASTNQTSMYLCASSPEHEQFFGPGTRLTVL.